The 17 T cell receptor beta chains listed next were all sequenced from one sample in a study of blood T cells in healthy people across ages. The second PCR ran about 6 to 11 cycles with a sample-barcoded 5' primer and J-beta primers. TCRdb re-called the 5' RACE reads through MiXCR, storing one row per CDR3 protein. The top ten hold roughly 17% of the sample, which has around 900,000 distinct CDR3 sequences, less than 35% seen once. Sequenced material: blood. All receptors come from a woman of 80 years or more in good health.

The V gene is TRBV7-2, the J gene TRBJ1-5; 7 bases match TRBD1. With V trimmed by 5 bases and J by 7 bases, 8 bases remained unmatched. Per germline, CDR1 SGHTA and CDR2 FQGNSA. This CDR3 is built from 14 residues. CDR3 bases: TGTGCCAGCAGCCACCTACAGGGGAGACAGCCCCAGCATTTT. As protein: CASSHLQGRQPQHF.

This clonotype came up a few times. This may be a read error, as it is one base from a much larger clone. The chain carries TRBV7-2 and TRBJ1-2; D possibly corresponds to TRBD1 (6 bases). The germline V gene has CDR1 SGHTA and CDR2 FQGNSA. With 3 bases removed from V and 5 bases from J, the gap between germline ends came to 19 bases. The CDR3 loop spans 16 amino acids. DNA for the CDR3: TGTGCCAGCAGCTTCGGGGCGACACAGGGAGGGTATGGCTACACCTTC. Translating it yields CASSFGATQGGYGYTF.

This clonotype has at least ten counts. This sequence joins TRBV24-1 and TRBJ2-3, with 9 bases matching TRBD1. This CDR3 is built from 14 residues. The trim removed 7 bases at V and 0 bases at J, leaving 1 base unmatched. Germline CDR1 and CDR2: KGHDR and SFDVKD. CDR3: CATRQGASTDTQYF. CDR3 sequence (DNA): TGTGCCACCAGACAGGGGGCTAGCACAGATACGCAGTATTTT.

This clonotype was detected only a few times. This chain joins TRBV19 and TRBJ2-7; tentative D call: TRBD2 (6 bases). CDR1 LNHDA and CDR2 SQIVND come from the germline V gene (reference sequence). V lost 8 bases and J 3 bases, leaving 17 bases between the germline ends. The CDR3 consists of 14 residues. The CDR3 DNA sequence: TGTGCCAGTCCCTTCCGGGAGCCGTTCTACGAGCAGTACTTC. Amino acid sequence: CASPFREPFYEQYF.

This chain uses TRBV5-1 with TRBJ2-1; D remains ambiguous. This CDR3 has 16 residues. CDR1 is SGHRS and CDR2 is YFSETQ in the germline V gene. V was pared by 1 base and J by 6 bases, with 17 bases between. CDR3 DNA: TGCGCCAGCAGCTTGATTCGGGCTATTCGTATCAATGAGCAGTTCTTC. This codes for CASSLIRAIRINEQFF.

This clonotype was counted ten times or more. The chain carries TRBV20-1 and TRBJ1-5, with 8 bases fitting TRBD1. The V gene's germline CDR1 is DFQATT and CDR2 SNEGSKA (reference sequence). The CDR3 is 13 residues long. V shed 5 bases and J 9 bases; nucleotides not matched to a gene: 9. This CDR3 is CSALGQGGRPQHF. The DNA of the CDR3 is TGCAGTGCTCTAGGACAGGGTGGGCGGCCCCAGCATTTT.

Note on this clonotype: A much larger clone differs by one base, so this may be a read error. The chain has TRBV7-6 and TRBJ1-5, with 9 positions matching TRBD1. Germline CDR1 is SGHVS and CDR2 is FNYEAQ. The V gene end was trimmed by 5 bases and the J gene end by 0 bases; junction bases not matched to a gene: 2. The CDR3 spans 15 residues. The CDR3 loop reads CASSRTGASNQPQHF. CDR3 coding DNA: TGTGCCAGCAGCCGGACAGGGGCTAGCAATCAGCCCCAGCATTTT.

The count of this clonotype is one. CDR3 sequence reads: CASSRGGTSTEAFF. Here the CDR3 DNA reads TGTGCCAGCAGTAGGGGGGGGACGAGCACTGAAGCTTTCTTT. The rearrangement uses TRBV27 and TRBJ1-1, with D possibly being TRBD1 (6 bases). The CDR3 totals 14 residues. The germline V gene has CDR1 MNHEY and CDR2 SMNVEV (reference sequence). V lost 5 bases to trimming and J lost 4 bases, with 14 bases between them.

This clonotype came up a few times. The gene calls are TRBV10-3 and TRBJ2-7, with D maybe TRBD2 (6 bases). Germline V lookup: CDR1 ENHRY, CDR2 SYGVKD. Trimming removed 4 bases from V and 6 bases from J, with 13 bases in between. This CDR3 has 13 amino acids. The CDR3 DNA follows: TGTGCCATCAGTGGGGCTTTGGGGGGCGAGCAGTACTTC. This codes for CAISGALGGEQYF.

This clonotype was counted many times. The chain combines TRBV7-9 with TRBJ2-3; 13 nucleotides match TRBD2. CDR1 is SEHNR, CDR2 FQNEAQ, per germline (reference sequence). Trimming took 1 base from V and 2 from J; bases not matched to a gene: 6. This CDR3 region has 18 residues. CDR3 sequence: CASSLGLAGGPNTDTQYF. The CDR3 DNA reads TGTGCCAGCAGCTTAGGACTAGCGGGGGGACCGAACACAGATACGCAGTATTTT.

The chain recombines TRBV4-3 with TRBJ2-1; the D is unclear. The J call is in doubt because the DNA end fits TRBJ2-7 better. Germline values: CDR1 LGHNA, CDR2 YSLEER. The CDR3 is 18 residues long. DNA of the CDR3: TGCGCCAGCAGCCAAGATGTGGGCGTAGGAGCTCCCTACAATGAGCAGTACTTC. This encodes CASSQDVGVGAPYNEQYF.

The table lists this clonotype with many counts. The V and J genes are TRBV2 and TRBJ2-5; 11 bases map to TRBD2. Germline CDR1 and CDR2: SNHLY and FYNNEI. The CDR3 covers 15 residues. V shed 7 bases and J 0 bases; nucleotides not matched to a gene: 4. The CDR3 DNA sequence: TGTGCCAGCACCCGGACTAGCGGGTACCAAGAGACCCAGTACTTC. Its protein product is CASTRTSGYQETQYF.

This clonotype was observed many times. The V call is TRBV20-1, the J call TRBJ2-1; 10 nucleotides match TRBD2. The CDR3 spans 16 residues. V shed 1 base, J shed 2 bases, and the junction held 5 bases outside the gene matches. CDR1 and CDR2 from the germline V gene are DFQATT and SNEGSKA (reference sequence). The CDR3 DNA follows: TGCAGTGCTAGAGGGACTAGCGGTGCTACCTACAATGAGCAGTTCTTC. Translating it yields CSARGTSGATYNEQFF.

Worth noting for this clonotype: Given a much more abundant clone one base away, this may be a read error. This chain connects TRBV5-5 to TRBJ2-7; D may be TRBD2 (5 bases). The CDR3 runs 15 residues. Germline V CDR1 and CDR2: SGHKS, YYEKEE (reference sequence). V was clipped by 5 bases and J by 3 bases, with 18 bases between them. The CDR3 is CASRDGRGSYYEQYF. CDR3 in DNA: TGTGCCAGCAGGGACGGACGGGGAAGTTACTACGAGCAGTACTTC.

This clonotype appeared many times. V and J are TRBV3-1 and TRBJ2-1, with 8 bases aligning to TRBD2. Looked up from germline, CDR1 is LGHDT and CDR2 is YNNKEL (reference sequence). V shed 3 bases and J 3 bases; nucleotides not matched to a gene: 4. The CDR3 extends over 15 amino acids. CDR3 region: CASSHSGGGYNEQFF. The CDR3 DNA sequence: TGTGCCAGCAGCCATTCGGGGGGGGGCTACAATGAGCAGTTCTTC.

In regard to this clonotype: A single base separates this from a much larger clone, so it may be a read error. The chain uses TRBV5-1 and TRBJ2-1; D may match TRBD1 or TRBD2 (5 bases each). The V gene's germline CDR1 is SGHRS and CDR2 YFSETQ. CDR3 length: 16 residues. CDR3 protein: CANSFLPGPSNNEQFF. CDR3 coding DNA: TGCGCCAACAGCTTTCTACCGGGACCATCTAACAATGAGCAGTTCTTC.

The chain recombines TRBV20-1 with TRBJ2-7; TRBD1 matches at 9 bases. Germline-derived CDR1 and CDR2 are DFQATT and SNEGSKA (reference sequence). This CDR3 spans 16 amino acids. The ends lost 5 bases at V and 0 bases at J; junction bases unmatched: 11. The CDR3 here is CSAPPTGTGRSYEQYF. The CDR3 coding sequence is TGCAGTGCTCCCCCCACCGGGACAGGGCGCTCCTACGAGCAGTACTTC.